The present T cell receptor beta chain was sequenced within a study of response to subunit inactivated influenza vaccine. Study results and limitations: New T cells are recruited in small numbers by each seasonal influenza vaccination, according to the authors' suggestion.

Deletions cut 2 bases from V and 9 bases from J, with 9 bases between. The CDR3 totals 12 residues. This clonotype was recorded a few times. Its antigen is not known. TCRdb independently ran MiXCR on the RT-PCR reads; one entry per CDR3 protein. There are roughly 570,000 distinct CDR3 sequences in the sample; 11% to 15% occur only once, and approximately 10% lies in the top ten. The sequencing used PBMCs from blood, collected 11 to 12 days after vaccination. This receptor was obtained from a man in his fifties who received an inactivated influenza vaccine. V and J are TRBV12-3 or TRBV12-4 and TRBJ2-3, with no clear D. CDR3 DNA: TGTGCCAGCAGTTTAAACGTGGAGACGCAGTATTTT. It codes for CASSLNVETQYF.